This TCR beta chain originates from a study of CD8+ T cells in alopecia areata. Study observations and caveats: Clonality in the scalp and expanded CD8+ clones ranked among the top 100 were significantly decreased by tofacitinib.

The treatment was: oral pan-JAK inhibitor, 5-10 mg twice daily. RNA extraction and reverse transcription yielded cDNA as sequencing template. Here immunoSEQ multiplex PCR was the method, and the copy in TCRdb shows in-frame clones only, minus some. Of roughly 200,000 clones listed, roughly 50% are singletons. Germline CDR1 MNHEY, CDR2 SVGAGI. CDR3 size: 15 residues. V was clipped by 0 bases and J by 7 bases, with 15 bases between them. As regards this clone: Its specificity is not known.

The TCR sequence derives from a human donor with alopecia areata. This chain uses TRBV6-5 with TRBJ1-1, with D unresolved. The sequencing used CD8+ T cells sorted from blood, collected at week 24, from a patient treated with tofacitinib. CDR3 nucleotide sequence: TGTGCCAGCAGTTACTCGAGTGGTTCGCGGGATGAAGCTTTCTTT. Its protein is CASSYSSGSRDEAFF.